This T cell receptor (beta chain) was identified during a study of PD-L1 blockade in urothelial cancer. For the study at large: Across blood samples, T cells had a median count of 141,255.

TCRdb's table, derived via immunoSEQ multiplex PCR, lists solely in-frame clones and lacks some. The sample yields roughly 77,000 clones, 84% seen once. Time point here: pretreatment peripheral blood. The CDR3 runs to 14 residues. Germline CDR1 is LNHDA and CDR2 is SQIVND (reference sequence). The J segment lost 7 bases and the V segment lost 6 bases, leaving 9 bases of the junction unmatched. This chain uses TRBV19 with TRBJ1-2; 9 positions agree with TRBD1. The specimen comprised PBMCs, sampled around atezolizumab (anti-PD-L1) treatment. This sequence originates from a woman in her 70s with urothelial cancer. DNA of the CDR3: TGTGCCAGTAGGGCCCGGGACAGGGCGGCTGGCTACACCTTC. Protein product: CASRARDRAAGYTF.